These 25 T cell receptor beta chains share one sample of origin, sequenced in a study of spatial heterogeneity in lung cancer (dated by TCRdb to between 2018 and 2020). Libraries were prepared through 5' RACE. These reads were obtained on a NextSeq 500. TCRdb's own reprocessing of the public reads used fastp at Q25 and MiXCR and kept productive beta chains. Here each entry gathers all rows of one CDR3 protein and keeps the most common genes and DNA. This sample lists 12,000 or so distinct CDR3 sequences; about 6.2% were detected once. The ten largest clones add up to around 10% of the sample. Per the publication, the time point label means: sample taken at primary tumor resection. For TCR sequencing, whole RNA was extracted from tumor and nontumor lung tissue, or from cryopreserved PBMC samples, and no cell sorting was done. The sequenced sample was normal lung tissue next to the tumor, obtained at surgery. Receptors originate from a male donor with early-stage non-small cell lung cancer.

As regards this clonotype: A much larger clone is a single base away; this may be a read error. The chain carries TRBV6-5 and TRBJ2-3; TRBD1 might be the D (7 bases). Germline lookup yields CDR1 MNHEY and CDR2 SVGAGI. The CDR3 length is 13 residues. CDR3 bases: TGTGCCGGCAGGGGGACTAGCACAGATACGCAGTATTTT. It encodes CAGRGTSTDTQYF.

This clonotype has just a few counts. This chain connects TRBV7-9 to TRBJ1-1, with unresolved D. CDR3 length equals 12 residues. The V gene's germline CDR1 is SEHNR and CDR2 FQNEAQ (reference sequence). Between the trimmed V and J ends, which lost 5 bases and 3 bases, there was a span of 7 bases. The CDR3 sequence is CASSVPYTEAFF. CDR3 in DNA: TGTGCCAGCAGCGTACCCTACACTGAAGCTTTCTTT.

Points on this clonotype: Relative to the germline gene, one junction end is altered; a read error may explain this. The J gene is TRBJ2-5, the V gene TRBV5-1, with 10 nucleotides matching TRBD1. CDR3 length: 15 residues. CDR1 and CDR2 (germline): SGHRS, YFSETQ. The CDR3 region is CACSLAGTGEETQYF. As DNA, the CDR3 is TGCGCCTGCAGCTTGGCCGGGACAGGGGAAGAGACCCAGTACTTC.

This clonotype is termed medium-sized. The chain joins TRBV11-3 to TRBJ1-1, with D uncertain. CDR3 size: 12 residues. Germline V CDR1 and CDR2: SGHNT, YENEEA. V was cut by 5 bases and J by 7 bases, with 11 bases left in between. DNA of the CDR3: TGTGCCAGCAGCCCCTGGGCTGGTGAAGCTTTCTTT. Translating gives CASSPWAGEAFF.

In regard to this clonotype: Since a much larger clone is just one base distant, this may be a read error. The chain links TRBV4-1 to TRBJ2-7; D ambiguous. Germline V gene data show CDR1 as MGHRA and CDR2 as YSYEKL. This CDR3 region has 13 residues. The V end lost 0 bases, the J end lost 3 bases, and 6 bases lay between the germline ends. The CDR3 DNA follows: TGCGCCAGCAGCCAAGAAAACCACTACGAGCAGTACTTC. As protein: CASSQENHYEQYF.

The chain couples TRBV5-1 to TRBJ1-2; D gene unclear. In germline, CDR1 is SGHRS, CDR2 YFSETQ. This CDR3 contains 14 residues. Deletions cut 0 bases from V and 2 bases from J, with 8 bases between. CDR3 amino acids: CASSLAGLNYGYTF. The CDR3 region has the DNA TGCGCCAGCAGCTTGGCCGGACTAAACTATGGCTACACCTTC.

This clonotype was seen many times. This chain uses TRBV29-1 with TRBJ1-1; 7 nucleotides line up with TRBD1. Germline V gene sequence: CDR1 SQVTM, CDR2 ANQGSEA. The CDR3 is made up of 13 amino acids. With 6 bases clipped from V and 10 bases from J, the junction kept 14 bases outside the gene matches. The CDR3 DNA follows: TGCAGCGTCACCTTGACAGGGCGGGGTGGAGCTTTCTTT. It translates to CSVTLTGRGGAFF.

J is TRBJ1-5 and V is TRBV7-1; TRBD1 matches at 7 bases. TRBV7-1 has ORF status, its function being uncertain. CDR3 length equals 14 residues. The V gene end was trimmed by 5 bases and the J gene end by 4 bases; junction bases not matched to a gene: 5. The DNA of the CDR3 is TGTGCCAGCAGCCCCGACAGGGTGAATCAGCCCCAGCATTTT. This gives the protein CASSPDRVNQPQHF.

In its sample, this clonotype is medium-sized. The rearrangement uses TRBV5-4 and TRBJ2-1, with a tentative D call TRBD2 (5 bases). The CDR3 has 15 amino acids. Trimming cost V 4 bases and J 1 base, with 12 bases left between them. Germline V gene lookup returns CDR1 SGHNT and CDR2 YYREEE (reference sequence). Here the CDR3 reads CASSPGTGSYNEQFF. The CDR3 DNA reads TGTGCCAGCAGCCCGGGAACTGGTTCCTACAATGAGCAGTTCTTC.

This clonotype has ten or more counts. The CDR3 here is CASSMGLYSSYEQYF. The CDR3 region has the DNA TGTGCCAGCAGCATGGGACTCTATTCCTCCTACGAGCAGTACTTC. The gene calls are TRBV7-2 and TRBJ2-7; possibly TRBD2 for D (6 bases). Trimming left V 5 bases short and J 0 bases short, with 14 bases between. The CDR3 length is 15 residues. Germline CDR1 is SGHTA and CDR2 is FQGNSA.

The table lists this clonotype with many counts. This chain uses TRBV6-5 with TRBJ2-1; 8 bases fit TRBD1. V was clipped by 6 bases and J by 6 bases; unmatched bases: 10. The CDR3 length is 15 residues. CDR1 is MNHEY, CDR2 SVGAGI, per germline. The CDR3 spells CASSTPYDRGNEQFF. The CDR3 DNA is TGTGCCAGCAGCACCCCTTACGACAGGGGCAATGAGCAGTTCTTC.

CDR3 sequence: CASSSTGTVEQYF. In DNA form, the CDR3 reads TGTGCCAGCAGCTCCACCGGGACAGTCGAGCAGTACTTC. This chain joins TRBV7-2 and TRBJ2-7; 7 bases align to TRBD1. The V gene's germline CDR1 is SGHTA and CDR2 FQGNSA. J gave up 6 bases and V 4 bases, and 6 bases lay outside the gene matches. This CDR3 is built from 13 residues.

This clonotype was found many times. This sequence joins TRBV6-1 and TRBJ2-1, with D perhaps TRBD1 (5 bases). The V gene's germline CDR1 is MNHNS and CDR2 SASEGT. V shed 7 bases and J shed 9 bases, with 19 bases lying between them. This CDR3 comprises 14 residues. DNA of the CDR3: TGTGCCAGCATCGTGGATTCCTTCCAGGGTGAGCAGTTCTTC. The encoded protein is CASIVDSFQGEQFF.

There are many counts of this clonotype. The chain joins TRBV4-2 to TRBJ2-6; TRBD1 agrees at 7 bases. The CDR3 totals 17 residues. The ends lost 4 bases at V and 0 bases at J; junction bases unmatched: 6. The V gene's germline CDR1 is LGHNA and CDR2 YNFKEQ. CDR3 DNA: TGTGCCAGCAGCCCGAGGGGGCTCCTCTCTGGGGCCAACGTCCTGACTTTC. Encoded protein: CASSPRGLLSGANVLTF.

The rearrangement links TRBV6-2 or TRBV6-3 to TRBJ2-5; D is possibly TRBD2 (6 bases). This CDR3 comprises 12 residues. Trimming shortened V by 6 bases and J by 5 bases, and 10 bases separated the two germline ends. Germline V gene lookup returns CDR1 MNHEY and CDR2 SVGEGT. The CDR3 reads CASRRGGETQYF. As DNA, the CDR3 is TGTGCCAGCAGGCGGGGTGGCGAGACCCAGTACTTC.

Ten or more counts support this clonotype. CDR3 protein: CSATLAGNEQFF. In DNA, the CDR3 is TGCAGTGCCACACTAGCGGGTAATGAGCAGTTCTTC. The V gene is TRBV20-1, the J gene TRBJ2-1; TRBD2 matches 9 bases. Trimming removed 6 bases from V and 7 bases from J; junction bases left unmatched: 4. This CDR3 contains 12 residues. Germline CDR1 and CDR2: DFQATT and SNEGSKA (reference sequence).

This clonotype was found many times. V is TRBV12-3 or TRBV12-4 and J is TRBJ1-1; D not certain. With 7 bases removed from V and 5 bases from J, the gap between germline ends came to 11 bases. This CDR3 spans 12 amino acids. The CDR3 coding sequence is TGTGCCAGCACCCCTGGCGGTACTGAAGCTTTCTTT. It encodes CASTPGGTEAFF.

The chain employs TRBV29-1 and TRBJ2-7; D gene uncertain. The CDR3 totals 11 residues. CDR1 and CDR2 (germline): SQVTM, ANQGSEA. V was clipped by 5 bases and J by 2 bases, with 7 bases between them. The CDR3 loop is CSVSLAYEQYF. CDR3 in DNA: TGCAGCGTTTCATTGGCCTACGAGCAGTACTTC.

This clonotype has ten or more counts. The chain is built from TRBV30 and TRBJ2-1; weak D call: TRBD2 (6 bases). The V end lost 2 bases, the J end lost 6 bases, and 11 bases lay between the germline ends. Germline V lookup: CDR1 GTSNPN, CDR2 SVGIG (reference sequence). The CDR3 is 13 amino acids. The chain's CDR3 is CAWSFGGGNEQFF. The CDR3 DNA sequence: TGTGCCTGGAGTTTCGGGGGAGGCAATGAGCAGTTCTTC.

In this sample, this clonotype is medium-sized. This chain connects TRBV28 to TRBJ1-1; D is ambiguous. Trimming removed 2 bases at V and 1 base at J, with 5 bases between. The CDR3 is 13 amino acids. Germline V CDR1 and CDR2: MDHEN, SYDVKM. The CDR3, as DNA: TGTGCCAGCAGTTTAGCGGGGAACACTGAAGCTTTCTTT. This sequence encodes CASSLAGNTEAFF.

This clonotype was counted at least ten times. The chain links TRBV27 to TRBJ2-2, with a tentative D call TRBD2 (6 bases). The CDR3 has 14 residues. Trimming removed 0 bases at V and 7 bases at J, with 9 bases between. Germline V CDR1 and CDR2: MNHEY, SMNVEV (reference sequence). The CDR3 coding sequence is TGTGCCAGCAGTTTATCGAAGGGAGGCGGGGAGCTGTTTTTT. It specifies CASSLSKGGGELFF.

The table lists this clonotype with many counts. The gene calls are TRBV6-5 and TRBJ2-3; 12 positions match TRBD2. The CDR3 runs to 16 residues. Germline CDR1 reads MNHEY; CDR2 reads SVGAGI. With V trimmed by 2 bases and J by 3 bases, 3 bases remained unmatched. In DNA form, the CDR3 reads TGTGCCAGCAGTTACGCACTAGCGGGAGGAACAGATACGCAGTATTTT. It specifies CASSYALAGGTDTQYF.

This clonotype was detected only a few times. The V and J genes are TRBV12-3 or TRBV12-4 and TRBJ2-3; no firm D call. There are 14 residues in the CDR3. The ends were cut back, 2 bases at V and 4 bases at J, with 10 bases in the middle. CDR3 nucleotides: TGTGCCAGCAGTTTAAACGGTTTCCCAGATACGCAGTATTTT. The encoded protein is CASSLNGFPDTQYF.

This clonotype has more than one count but fewer than ten. The CDR3 coding sequence is TGTGCCAGCAGCCAAGATAGGCGACTCCTGTGGACCGGGGAGCTGTTTTTT. Translating it yields CASSQDRRLLWTGELFF. V and J are TRBV3-1 and TRBJ2-2, with D hard to call. V shed 0 bases and J shed 5 bases, with 16 bases lying between them. The CDR3 has 17 amino acids. Germline V gives CDR1 LGHDT, CDR2 YNNKEL (reference sequence).

This clonotype was counted ten times or more. The J gene is TRBJ2-3, the V gene TRBV7-2; 7 nucleotides agree with TRBD2. The CDR3 is 16 residues long. The V segment lost 5 bases and the J segment 3 bases; nucleotides outside the gene matches: 11. Germline V gene data show CDR1 as SGHTA and CDR2 as FQGNSA. The DNA of the CDR3 is TGTGCCAGCAGCACTCGCGGCGCGGGAGTGACAGATACGCAGTATTTT. Amino acids: CASSTRGAGVTDTQYF.